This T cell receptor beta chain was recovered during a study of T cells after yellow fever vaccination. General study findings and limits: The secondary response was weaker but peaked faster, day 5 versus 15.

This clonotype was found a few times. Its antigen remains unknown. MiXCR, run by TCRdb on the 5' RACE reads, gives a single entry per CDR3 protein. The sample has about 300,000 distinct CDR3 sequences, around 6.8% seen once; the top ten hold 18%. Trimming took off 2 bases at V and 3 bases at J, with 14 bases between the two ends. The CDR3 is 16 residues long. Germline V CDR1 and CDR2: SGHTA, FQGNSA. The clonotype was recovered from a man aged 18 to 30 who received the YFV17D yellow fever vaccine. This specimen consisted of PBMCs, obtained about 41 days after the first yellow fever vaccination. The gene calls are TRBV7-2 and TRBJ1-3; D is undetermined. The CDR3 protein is CASSLNAPRGGNTIYF. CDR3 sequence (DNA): TGTGCCAGCAGCTTAAACGCTCCCAGAGGTGGAAACACCATATATTTT.